The next 18 T cell receptor beta chains were all read from a single sample in a study of cytomegalovirus exposure and HLA in healthy donors. PCR amplification relied on 60 Vbeta primers (plus 13 Jbeta primers). Data came from immunoSEQ multiplex PCR; TCRdb stores just in-frame clones and leaves some out. Among tens of thousands of clones listed, approximately 80% were seen once. Material: PBMCs. The receptors come from a human donor in good health.

The chain recombines TRBV5-1 with TRBJ2-1; D perhaps matches TRBD2 (6 bases). Per the germline V gene, CDR1 is SGHRS and CDR2 is YFSETQ. The CDR3 is made up of 15 amino acids. V lost 6 bases to trimming and J lost 3 bases, with 16 bases between them. CDR3 amino acids: CASTRDLAVYNEQFF. DNA for the CDR3: TGCGCCAGCACCCGGGATTTAGCGGTCTACAATGAGCAGTTCTTC.

J is TRBJ2-7 and V is TRBV4-1; no firm D call. The CDR3 extends over 13 amino acids. V shed 0 bases and J shed 5 bases, with 8 bases lying between them. The germline gives CDR1 MGHRA, CDR2 YSYEKL. This CDR3 is CASSQEYYHEQYF. The CDR3 region has the DNA TGCGCCAGCAGCCAAGAATACTACCACGAGCAGTACTTC.

This clone came up once. The chain has TRBV7-2 and TRBJ2-1; possible D gene TRBD1, 5 bases. CDR1 and CDR2 from the germline V gene are SGHTA and FQGNSA. Trimming took off 2 bases at V and 4 bases at J, with 18 bases between the two ends. This CDR3 has 17 residues. The CDR3 sequence: CASSLHRGLSGYNEQFF. CDR3 bases: TGTGCCAGCAGCTTACATAGGGGTTTGTCTGGGTACAATGAGCAGTTCTTC.

The chain joins TRBV13 to TRBJ2-7; 7 positions agree with TRBD1. With 3 bases clipped from V and 3 bases from J, the junction kept 5 bases outside the gene matches. Germline assignment: CDR1 PRHDT and CDR2 FYEKMQ (reference sequence). The CDR3 contains 14 residues. The CDR3 DNA reads TGTGCCAGCAGCTTGGTGGGACAGCTCTACGAGCAGTACTTC. Protein: CASSLVGQLYEQYF.

Comments on this clone: A junction boundary mismatches the germline segment, possibly from a read error. V usage is TRBV6-1 and J usage is TRBJ1-2; TRBD1 might be the D (5 bases). Germline CDR1 and CDR2: MNHNS and SASEGT. There are 13 residues in the CDR3. DNA of the CDR3: TGTGCCGGCAGCCCGGGACTTTACTATGGCCACACCTTC. Amino acid sequence: CAGSPGLYYGHTF.

The gene calls are TRBV19 and TRBJ2-4; tentative D call: TRBD1 (5 bases). Per germline, CDR1 LNHDA and CDR2 SQIVND (reference sequence). CDR3 length: 15 residues. V lost 5 bases to trimming and J lost 7 bases, with 18 bases between them. CDR3 sequence (DNA): TGTGCCAGTAGTCCCCGGCCAGGGTTTGGTAACATTCAGTACTTC. It yields the protein CASSPRPGFGNIQYF.

The gene calls are TRBV6-5 and TRBJ2-5; D is perhaps TRBD1 (5 bases). CDR3 size: 13 residues. Looked up from germline, CDR1 is MNHEY and CDR2 is SVGAGI. V was pared by 7 bases and J by 4 bases, with 13 bases between. CDR3 sequence: CASTGGARETQYF. CDR3 DNA: TGTGCCAGCACGGGTGGGGCTCGAGAGACCCAGTACTTC.

The chain recombines TRBV6-6 with TRBJ2-2, with 8 bases fitting TRBD1. The J segment lost 3 bases and the V segment lost 4 bases, leaving 4 bases of the junction unmatched. The V gene's germline CDR1 is MNHNY and CDR2 SVGAGI (reference sequence). The CDR3 extends over 15 amino acids. The CDR3 reads CASSFGQGDTGELFF. The CDR3 coding sequence is TGTGCCAGCAGTTTCGGACAGGGCGACACCGGGGAGCTGTTTTTT.

J is TRBJ1-2 and V is TRBV28; unclear D gene. Per the germline V gene, CDR1 is MDHEN and CDR2 is SYDVKM. V lost 7 bases, J lost 7 bases, and 16 bases lay in between. CDR3 length: 13 amino acids. CDR3 amino acids: CASTLPGVGGYTF. CDR3 sequence (DNA): TGTGCCAGCACCCTACCCGGGGTTGGTGGCTACACCTTC.

About this clone itself: One junction end does not reproduce the germline sequence, and a read error may be involved. The chain combines TRBV6-5 with TRBJ1-1; 7 positions agree with TRBD1. This CDR3 comprises 14 residues. Germline-derived CDR1 and CDR2 are MNHEY and SVGAGI. The CDR3 DNA is TGCGCTAATCGGGACAGCCCAATGAACACTGAAGCTTTCTTT. As protein: CANRDSPMNTEAFF.

The gene calls are TRBV10-3 and TRBJ1-1; TRBD1 might be the D (5 bases). Per germline, CDR1 ENHRY and CDR2 SYGVKD. V was cut by 6 bases and J by 0 bases, with 8 bases left in between. The CDR3 sequence is 13 residues long. CDR3 nucleotide sequence: TGTGCCATCAGCGGACAATTGAACACTGAAGCTTTCTTT. Translation: CAISGQLNTEAFF.

The V and J genes are TRBV9 and TRBJ2-5, with D unclear. The CDR3 is made up of 12 amino acids. Germline lookup yields CDR1 SGDLS and CDR2 YYNGEE. V lost 2 bases to trimming and J lost 0 bases, with 2 bases between them. Here the CDR3 reads CASSVDQETQYF. The CDR3 DNA reads TGTGCCAGCAGCGTCGACCAAGAGACCCAGTACTTC.

The chain is built from TRBV11-2 and TRBJ2-3, with TRBD2 identical over 11 bases. Germline-derived CDR1 and CDR2 are SGHAT and FQNNGV. This CDR3 is built from 17 residues. Losses at the gene ends were 3 bases for V and 0 bases for J; bases not matched to a gene: 5. The CDR3 is CASSFTSGGTSTDTQYF. As DNA, the CDR3 is TGTGCCAGCAGCTTCACTAGCGGGGGCACTAGCACAGATACGCAGTATTTT.

This clone appeared a few times. The chain recombines TRBV28 with TRBJ2-3; 7 nucleotides agree with TRBD2. This CDR3 is built from 18 residues. Germline V gene data show CDR1 as MDHEN and CDR2 as SYDVKM. Trimming at V came to 4 bases and at J to 0 bases, leaving 13 bases not matched to a gene. This chain's CDR3 is CASSSYTPLGGSTDTQYF. CDR3 nucleotide sequence: TGTGCCAGCAGTTCCTACACCCCCCTCGGGGGGAGCACAGATACGCAGTATTTT.

The rearrangement links TRBV9 to TRBJ1-5; D is unclear. This CDR3 has 15 amino acids. V dropped 0 bases and J dropped 0 bases, with 7 bases sitting between them. Germline CDR1 is SGDLS and CDR2 is YYNGEE. The CDR3 protein is CASSVAGDSNQPQHF. The CDR3 bases are TGTGCCAGCAGCGTAGCGGGAGATAGCAATCAGCCCCAGCATTTT.

V usage is TRBV7-2 and J usage is TRBJ1-5; weak D call: TRBD1 (5 bases). Trimming removed 6 bases at V and 6 bases at J, with 18 bases between. This CDR3 comprises 15 residues. Germline values: CDR1 SGHTA, CDR2 FQGNSA. The CDR3 nucleotides read TGTGCCAGCAGTCTGGACGCGGTGGGGGGTCAGCCCCAGCATTTT. Amino acids: CASSLDAVGGQPQHF.

This clone was counted only a few times. The chain employs TRBV29-1 and TRBJ1-1; D perhaps matches TRBD1 (5 bases). Germline loops: CDR1 SQVTM, CDR2 ANQGSEA. The CDR3 is made up of 14 amino acids. Trimming shortened V by 4 bases and J by 0 bases, and 12 bases separated the two germline ends. The CDR3 region has the DNA TGCAGCGTTGGGGGCCAGGCGATGAACACTGAAGCTTTCTTT. Its protein product is CSVGGQAMNTEAFF.

The chain is built from TRBV5-4 and TRBJ2-7, with D perhaps TRBD1 (6 bases). V lost 1 base, J lost 6 bases, and 14 bases lay in between. Looked up from germline, CDR1 is SGHNT and CDR2 is YYREEE (reference sequence). The CDR3 sequence is 14 residues long. The CDR3 loop is CASSLRAAGAEQYF. In DNA form, the CDR3 reads TGTGCCAGCAGCTTGAGGGCGGCAGGGGCCGAGCAGTACTTC. The full variable domain, completed using reference TRBV5-4 and TRBJ2-7, is ETGVTQSPTHLIKTRGQQVTLRCSSQSGHNTVSWYQQALGQGPQFIFQYYREEENGRGNFPPRFSGLQFPNYSSELNVNALELDDSALYLCASSLRAAGAEQYFGPGTRLTVT.